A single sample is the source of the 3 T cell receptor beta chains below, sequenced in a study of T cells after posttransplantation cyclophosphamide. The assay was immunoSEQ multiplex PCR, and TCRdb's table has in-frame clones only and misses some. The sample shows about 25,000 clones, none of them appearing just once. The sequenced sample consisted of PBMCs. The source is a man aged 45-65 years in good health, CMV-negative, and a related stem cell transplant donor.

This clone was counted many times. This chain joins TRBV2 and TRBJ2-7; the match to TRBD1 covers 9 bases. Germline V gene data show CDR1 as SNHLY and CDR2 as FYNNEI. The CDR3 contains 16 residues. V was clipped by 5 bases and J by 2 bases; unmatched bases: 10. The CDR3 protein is CASSRSGQGLTYEQYF. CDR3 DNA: TGTGCCAGCAGTCGCTCTGGACAGGGGCTGACCTACGAGCAGTACTTC.

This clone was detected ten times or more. CDR3 nucleotides: TGCAGCGTTGCGTGGGGGCGGTCCACCGGGGAGCTGTTTTTT. Residues: CSVAWGRSTGELFF. This sequence joins TRBV29-1 and TRBJ2-2, with D tentatively TRBD1 (6 bases). The CDR3 length is 14 residues. With 4 bases removed from V and 4 bases from J, the gap between germline ends came to 13 bases. Germline V CDR1 and CDR2: SQVTM, ANQGSEA.

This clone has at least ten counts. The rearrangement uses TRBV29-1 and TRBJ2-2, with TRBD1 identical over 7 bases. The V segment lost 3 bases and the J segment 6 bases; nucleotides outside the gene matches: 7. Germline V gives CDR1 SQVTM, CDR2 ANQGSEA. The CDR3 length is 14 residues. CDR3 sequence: CSVDRLQGAGELFF. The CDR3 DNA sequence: TGCAGCGTTGATAGATTGCAGGGGGCCGGGGAGCTGTTTTTT.